This is a list of T cell receptor beta chains from one sample in a study of monozygotic twins with inflammatory bowel disease. Reanalyzing the 5' RACE reads, TCRdb keeps one entry per CDR3 protein, without DNA. Here the sample table reports about 110,000 distinct CDR3 sequences. Sample: blood. Source of these receptors: a human donor with ulcerative colitis or Crohn's disease, or a healthy co-twin of an affected twin (not recorded which). Each CDR3 is given with its conserved first and last residue.

V: TRBV5-4; J: TRBJ1-6; CDR3: CASSLLGNLHF
V: TRBV27; J: TRBJ2-7; CDR3: CASSASRLLHEQYF
V: TRBV5-1; J: TRBJ2-7; CDR3: CASSSQTQTSFIGYEQYF
V: TRBV27; J: TRBJ1-2; CDR3: CASSPGTELNYGYTF
V: TRBV9; J: TRBJ1-5; CDR3: CASNLGPYSNQPQHF
V: TRBV7-2; J: TRBJ2-4; CDR3: CASSWTMGAGIQYF
V: TRBV18; J: TRBJ2-7; CDR3: CASSPSRTHSYEQYF
V: TRBV5-1; J: TRBJ1-5; CDR3: CASSAPGQGAQPQHF
V: TRBV28; J: TRBJ1-6; CDR3: CASSPRTGGEYNSPLHF
V: TRBV5-6; J: TRBJ1-4; CDR3: CASSLWGGIQRWEKLFF
V: TRBV5-6; J: TRBJ1-2; CDR3: CASSLADRTYDGYTF